This T cell receptor beta chain derives from a study of OX40 agonist ivuxolimab in advanced cancers. Study as a whole: The mean age was 60 years, ranging from roughly 23 to 79, with around four fifths of participants male.

Of note for this clone: Its target is not known.

Trimming cost V 2 bases and J 4 bases, with 12 bases left between them. In germline, CDR1 is MNHNS, CDR2 SASEGT. The CDR3 length is 15 residues. Study outcomes and limitations: Clonal expansion in partial responders at 0.1-3.0 mg/kg ranked among the lowest. In CD8+ T cells, expanded clones were on average more numerous than in CD4+.

Assay used: immunoSEQ multiplex PCR; TCRdb lists only in-frame clones, some missing. The sample includes 65,000 to 70,000 clones, around 90% of them seen just once. The receptor was isolated from an adult with an advanced solid tumor such as melanoma, head and neck, liver or kidney cancer. The chain carries TRBV6-1 and TRBJ2-1; D is possibly TRBD1 (6 bases). Source: CD4+ or CD8+ T cells sorted from blood, taken in a trial of the OX40 agonist ivuxolimab. The CDR3 protein is CASSEIGGAYNEQFF. The CDR3 bases are TGTGCCAGCAGTGAAATTGGGGGCGCATACAATGAGCAGTTCTTC.